This entry is about one T cell receptor (beta chain). The data are from a study of blood T cell repertoires in COVID-19. Turning to the study itself: The samples span acute and convalescent COVID-19 from the United States, Italy and Spain. T cells, B-cell-depleted T cells, or PBMCs provided the cDNA or gDNA that served as material.

In the original processing: Quantification of nucleated cells was approximated via reference gene primer amplification. TCRdb's copy holds only in-frame clones and misses some; the assay was immunoSEQ multiplex PCR. V and J calls and clone size are those listed in that table; D and trimming were worked out from the DNA. The repertoire consists of 99,000 or so clones, with 65% to 90% occurring once and the leading ten covering less than 45%. With 2 bases clipped from V and 3 bases from J, the junction kept 7 bases outside the gene matches. Germline V lookup: CDR1 MNHEY, CDR2 SVGAGI. This CDR3 comprises 15 residues.

The sequencing input was peripheral blood. The genes are TRBV6-5 and TRBJ2-7; 7 bases agree with TRBD2. The TCR was taken from an elderly man with acute or convalescent COVID-19. CDR3 nucleotides: TGTGCCAGCAGTTACGAAGCGGGAATGATCTACGAGCAGTACTTC. As protein: CASSYEAGMIYEQYF.